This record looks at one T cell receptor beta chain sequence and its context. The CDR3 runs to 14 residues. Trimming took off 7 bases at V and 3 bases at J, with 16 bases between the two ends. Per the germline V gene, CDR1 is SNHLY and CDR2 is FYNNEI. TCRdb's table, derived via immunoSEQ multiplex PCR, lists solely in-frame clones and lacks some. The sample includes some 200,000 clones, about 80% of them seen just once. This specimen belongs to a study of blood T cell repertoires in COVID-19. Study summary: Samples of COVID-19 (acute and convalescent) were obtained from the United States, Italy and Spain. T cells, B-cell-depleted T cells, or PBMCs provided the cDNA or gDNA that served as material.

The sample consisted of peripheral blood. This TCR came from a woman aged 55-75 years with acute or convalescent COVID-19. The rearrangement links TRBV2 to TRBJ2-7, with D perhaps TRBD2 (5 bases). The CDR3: CASKLQGGGYEQYF. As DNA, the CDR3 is TGTGCCAGCAAATTACAAGGAGGCGGCTACGAGCAGTACTTC.